A selection of T cell receptor beta chains follows, all from one sample in a study of cytomegalovirus exposure and HLA in healthy donors. This table comes from immunoSEQ multiplex PCR, and its TCRdb copy is limited to in-frame clones, with some not included. The sample has approximately 150,000 clones, over 75% seen once. The specimen sequenced was PBMCs. These receptors all stem from a man aged 35 to 55 in good health and CMV-seropositive. CDR3s include the opening cysteine and the closing phenylalanine or tryptophan. The order of the fields is clone size, J gene, V gene, D gene, CDR3 protein, CDR3 DNA. The D gene is left open where the match is weak. Part of the rows lack a size; the others show once, few, many or a class for expanded clones.

few TRBJ2-7 TRBV6-1 NA CASSEGGVSLYEQYF TGTGCCAGCAGTGAAGGGGGAGTCTCGCTTTACGAGCAGTACTTC
NA TRBJ1-1 TRBV29-1 TRBD1 CSVKDRANTEAFF TGCAGCGTTAAGGACAGGGCGAACACTGAAGCTTTCTTT
NA TRBJ1-5 TRBV6-5 NA CASSYSGGPNQPQHF TGTGCCAGCAGTTACTCGGGGGGGCCCAATCAGCCCCAGCATTTT
NA TRBJ1-1 TRBV6-1 NA CASSGASTGNTEAFF TGTGCCAGCAGTGGCGCCTCGACAGGTAACACTGAAGCTTTCTTT
NA TRBJ1-2 TRBV20-1 TRBD1 CSARDRVVYTF TGCAGTGCCCGGGACAGGGTCGTTTACACCTTC
NA TRBJ2-4 TRBV11-3 NA CASSLVSVGGILDF TGTGCCAGCAGCTTGGTTTCTGTTGGCGGCATTCTGGACTTC
NA TRBJ2-7 TRBV19 NA CASSAAGGLSIYEQYF TGTGCCAGTAGCGCCGCAGGGGGGCTCTCGATCTACGAGCAGTACTTC
NA TRBJ1-6 TRBV5-1 NA CASSLRGARNNSPLHF TGCGCCAGCAGCTTGAGAGGTGCGAGGAATAATTCACCCCTCCACTTT
NA TRBJ2-6 TRBV2 NA CASSEALLGANVLTF TGTGCCAGCAGTGAAGCACTTCTTGGGGCCAACGTCCTGACTTTC
NA TRBJ1-1 TRBV5-1 NA CASSFSPPGEAFF TGCGCCAGCAGCTTCTCCCCCCCAGGTGAAGCTTTCTTT
few TRBJ2-1 TRBV5-6 TRBD2 CASSLGLAGGVRYNEQFF TGTGCCAGCAGCTTAGGACTAGCGGGAGGGGTTCGATACAATGAGCAGTTCTTC
NA TRBJ1-5 TRBV27 NA CASRTTVNQPQHF TGTGCCAGCAGGACGACAGTGAATCAGCCCCAGCATTTT
NA TRBJ1-2 TRBV7-9 NA CSASTGNGYTF TGTTCCGCCTCCACGGGGAATGGCTACACCTTC
NA TRBJ1-2 TRBV6-1 NA CASSEQAYGYTF TGTGCCAGCAGTGAACAGGCCTATGGCTACACCTTC
NA TRBJ1-1 TRBV11-2 NA CASSAHGQTEAFF TGTGCCAGCAGCGCCCATGGTCAGACTGAAGCTTTCTTT
NA TRBJ2-1 TRBV25-1 TRBD2 CASSDKRLAGANEQFF TGTGCCAGCAGTGATAAAAGACTAGCGGGAGCGAATGAGCAGTTCTTC
NA TRBJ1-4 TRBV21-1 NA CASSRTGTNEKLFF TGTGCCAGCAGCCGGACAGGCACTAATGAAAAACTGTTTTTT
NA TRBJ1-2 TRBV7-3 NA CASSSDIYDYTF TGTGCCAGCAGCTCGGACATCTATGACTACACCTTC